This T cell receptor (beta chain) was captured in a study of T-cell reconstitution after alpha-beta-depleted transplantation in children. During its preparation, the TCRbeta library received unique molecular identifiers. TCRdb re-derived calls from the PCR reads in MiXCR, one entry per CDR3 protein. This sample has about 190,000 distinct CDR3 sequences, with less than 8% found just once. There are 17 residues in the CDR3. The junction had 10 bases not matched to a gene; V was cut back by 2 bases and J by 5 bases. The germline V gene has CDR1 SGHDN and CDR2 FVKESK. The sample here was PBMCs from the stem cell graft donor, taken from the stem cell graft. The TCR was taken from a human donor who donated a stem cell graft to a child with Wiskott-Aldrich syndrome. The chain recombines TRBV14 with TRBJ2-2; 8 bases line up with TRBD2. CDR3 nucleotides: TGTGCCAGCAGCCAATGGATGACAGGACTAGCAACCGGGGAGCTGTTTTTT. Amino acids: CASSQWMTGLATGELFF.